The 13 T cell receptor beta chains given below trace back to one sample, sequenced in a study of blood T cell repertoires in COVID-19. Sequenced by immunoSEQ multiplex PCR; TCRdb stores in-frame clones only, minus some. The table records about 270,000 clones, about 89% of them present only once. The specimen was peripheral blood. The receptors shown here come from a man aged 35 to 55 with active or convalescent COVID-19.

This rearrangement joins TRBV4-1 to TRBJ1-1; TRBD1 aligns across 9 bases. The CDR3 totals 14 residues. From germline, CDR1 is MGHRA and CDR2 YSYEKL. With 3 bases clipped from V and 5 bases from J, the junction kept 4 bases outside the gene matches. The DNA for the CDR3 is TGCGCCAGCAGCCAGGACAGGGGAGGGACTGAAGCTTTCTTT. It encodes CASSQDRGGTEAFF.

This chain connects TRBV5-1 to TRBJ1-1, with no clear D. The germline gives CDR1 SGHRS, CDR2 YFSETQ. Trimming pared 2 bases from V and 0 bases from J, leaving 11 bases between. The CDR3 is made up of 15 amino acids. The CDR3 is CASSLSGKMNTEAFF. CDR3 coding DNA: TGCGCCAGCAGCTTATCGGGAAAAATGAACACTGAAGCTTTCTTT. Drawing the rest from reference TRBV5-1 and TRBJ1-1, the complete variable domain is KAGVTQTPRYLIKTRGQQVTLSCSPISGHRSVSWYQQTPGQGLQFLFEYFSETQRNKGNFPGRFSGRQFSNSRSEMNVSTLELGDSALYLCASSLSGKMNTEAFFGQGTRLTVV.

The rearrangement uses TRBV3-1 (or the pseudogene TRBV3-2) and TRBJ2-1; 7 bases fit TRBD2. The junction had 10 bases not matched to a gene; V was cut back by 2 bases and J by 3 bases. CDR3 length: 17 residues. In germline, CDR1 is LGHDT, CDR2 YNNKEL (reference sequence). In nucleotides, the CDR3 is TGTGCCAGCAGCCAACCGGGCGGGGGTCGGTTCTACAATGAGCAGTTCTTC. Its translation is CASSQPGGGRFYNEQFF.

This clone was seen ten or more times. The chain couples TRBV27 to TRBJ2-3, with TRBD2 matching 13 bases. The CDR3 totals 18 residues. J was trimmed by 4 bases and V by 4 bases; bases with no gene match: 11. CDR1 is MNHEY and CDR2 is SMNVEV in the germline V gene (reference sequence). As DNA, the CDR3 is TGTGCCAGCAGTTCCACTAGCGGGGGGGCCGTTTCCTCAGATACGCAGTATTTT. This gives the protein CASSSTSGGAVSSDTQYF.

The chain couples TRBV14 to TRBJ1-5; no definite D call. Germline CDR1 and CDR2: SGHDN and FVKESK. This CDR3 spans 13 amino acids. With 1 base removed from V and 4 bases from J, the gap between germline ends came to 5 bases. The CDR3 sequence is CASSQGGNQPQHF. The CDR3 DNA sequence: TGTGCCAGCAGCCAAGGAGGAAATCAGCCCCAGCATTTT.

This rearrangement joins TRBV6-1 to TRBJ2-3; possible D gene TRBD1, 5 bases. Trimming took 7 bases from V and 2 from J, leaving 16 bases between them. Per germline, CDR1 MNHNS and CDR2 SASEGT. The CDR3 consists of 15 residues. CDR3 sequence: CASTKDSPLTDTQYF. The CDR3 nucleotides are TGTGCCAGCACCAAAGACAGCCCCCTCACAGATACGCAGTATTTT.

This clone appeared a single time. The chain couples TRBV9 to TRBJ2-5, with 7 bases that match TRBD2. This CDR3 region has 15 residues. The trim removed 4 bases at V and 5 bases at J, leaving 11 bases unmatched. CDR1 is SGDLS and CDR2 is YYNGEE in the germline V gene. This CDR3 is CASSLPKGGWETQYF. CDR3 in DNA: TGTGCCAGCAGCCTCCCTAAGGGAGGGTGGGAGACCCAGTACTTC.

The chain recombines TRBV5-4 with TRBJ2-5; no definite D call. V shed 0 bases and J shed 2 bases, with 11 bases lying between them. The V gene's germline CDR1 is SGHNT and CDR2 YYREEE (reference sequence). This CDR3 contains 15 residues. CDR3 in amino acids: CASSLDAQSQETQYF. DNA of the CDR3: TGTGCCAGCAGCTTGGATGCTCAGTCACAAGAGACCCAGTACTTC.

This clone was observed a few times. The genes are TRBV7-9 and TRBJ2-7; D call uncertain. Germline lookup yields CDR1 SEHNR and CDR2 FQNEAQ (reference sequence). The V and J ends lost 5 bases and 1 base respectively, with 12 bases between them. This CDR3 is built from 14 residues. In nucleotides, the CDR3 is TGTGCCAGCAGCCCAGAGGTCAGATCCTACGAGCAGTACTTC. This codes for CASSPEVRSYEQYF.

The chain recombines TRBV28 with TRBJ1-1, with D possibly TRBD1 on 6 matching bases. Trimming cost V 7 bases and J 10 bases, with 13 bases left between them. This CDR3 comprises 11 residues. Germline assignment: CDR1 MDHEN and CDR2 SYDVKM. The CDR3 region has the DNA TGTGCCAGCACTCAACAGGGTTTAGCTTTCTTT. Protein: CASTQQGLAFF.

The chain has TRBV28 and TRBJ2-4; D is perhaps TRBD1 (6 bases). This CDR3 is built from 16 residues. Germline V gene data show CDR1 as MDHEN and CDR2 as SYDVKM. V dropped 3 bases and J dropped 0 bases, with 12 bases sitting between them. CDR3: CASSLGQGLAKNIQYF. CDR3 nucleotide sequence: TGTGCCAGCAGTTTGGGGCAGGGGTTAGCCAAAAACATTCAGTACTTC.

CDR3 amino acids: CASTHSSSYEQYF. The CDR3 nucleotides read TGTGCCAGCACGCACTCGAGCTCCTACGAGCAGTACTTC. The J gene is TRBJ2-7, the V gene TRBV7-6; D remains ambiguous. V lost 7 bases and J lost 0, with 10 bases in between. The length of the CDR3 is 13 residues. Germline V gene data show CDR1 as SGHVS and CDR2 as FNYEAQ.

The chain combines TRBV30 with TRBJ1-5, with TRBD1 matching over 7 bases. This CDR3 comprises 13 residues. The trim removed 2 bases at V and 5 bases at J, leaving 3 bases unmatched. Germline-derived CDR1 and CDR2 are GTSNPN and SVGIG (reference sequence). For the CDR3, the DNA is TGTGCCTGGAGTAAGGGGGCCGATCAGCCCCAGCATTTT. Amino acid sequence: CAWSKGADQPQHF.